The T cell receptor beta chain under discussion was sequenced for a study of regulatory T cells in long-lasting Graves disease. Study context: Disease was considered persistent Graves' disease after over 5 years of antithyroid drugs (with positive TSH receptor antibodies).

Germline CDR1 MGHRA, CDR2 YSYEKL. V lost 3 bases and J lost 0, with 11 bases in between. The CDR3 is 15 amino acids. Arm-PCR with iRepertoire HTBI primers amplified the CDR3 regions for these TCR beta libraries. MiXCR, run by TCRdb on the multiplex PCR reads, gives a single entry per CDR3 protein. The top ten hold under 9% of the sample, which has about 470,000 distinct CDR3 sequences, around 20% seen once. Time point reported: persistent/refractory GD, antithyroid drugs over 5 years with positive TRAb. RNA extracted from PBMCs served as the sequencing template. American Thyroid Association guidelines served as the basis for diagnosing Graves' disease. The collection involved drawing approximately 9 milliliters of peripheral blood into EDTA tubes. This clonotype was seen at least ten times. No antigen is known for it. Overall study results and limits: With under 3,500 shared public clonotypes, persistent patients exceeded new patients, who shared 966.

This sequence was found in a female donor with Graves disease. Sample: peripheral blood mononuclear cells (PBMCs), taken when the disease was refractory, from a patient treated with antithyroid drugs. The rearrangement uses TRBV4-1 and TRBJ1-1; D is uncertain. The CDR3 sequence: CASSHPRQLNTEAFF. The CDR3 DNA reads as TGCGCCAGCAGCCACCCCAGGCAGCTGAACACTGAAGCTTTCTTT.